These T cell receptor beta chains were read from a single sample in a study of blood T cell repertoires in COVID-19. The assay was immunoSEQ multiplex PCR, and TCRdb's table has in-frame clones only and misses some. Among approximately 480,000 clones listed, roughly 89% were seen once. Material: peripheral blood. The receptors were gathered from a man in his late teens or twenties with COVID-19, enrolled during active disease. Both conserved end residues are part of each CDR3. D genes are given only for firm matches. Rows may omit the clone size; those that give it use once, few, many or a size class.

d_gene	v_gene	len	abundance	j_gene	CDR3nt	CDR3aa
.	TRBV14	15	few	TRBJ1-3	TGTGCCAGCAGCCAAGATGGGCGTTATGGAAACACCATATATTTT	CASSQDGRYGNTIYF
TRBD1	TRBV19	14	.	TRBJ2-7	TGTGCCACGGGGCACAGGGGTAAGATCTACGAGCAGTACTTC	CATGHRGKIYEQYF
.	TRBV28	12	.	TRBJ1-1	TGTGCCAGCAGCATTACAGGATTTGAAGCTTTCTTT	CASSITGFEAFF
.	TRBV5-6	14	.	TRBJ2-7	TGTGCCAGCAGCTCCACGGACAGAACCTCCGAGCAGTACTTC	CASSSTDRTSEQYF
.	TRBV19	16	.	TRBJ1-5	TGTGCCAGTAGCGCCCTGGGGGGGCAGAACAATCAGCCCCAGCATTTT	CASSALGGQNNQPQHF
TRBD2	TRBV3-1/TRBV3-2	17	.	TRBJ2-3	TGTGCCAGCCGACAGCCGGCGACTAGCGGCCCCCCGGGTACGCAGTATTTT	CASRQPATSGPPGTQYF
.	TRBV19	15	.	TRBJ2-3	TGTGCCAGTATGGTCGGGGGAAGAACTCGAGATACGCAGTATTTT	CASMVGGRTRDTQYF
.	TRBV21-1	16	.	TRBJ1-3	TGTGCCAGCAGCAAAGTCAGGACAGGGGTAGGAAACACCATATATTTT	CASSKVRTGVGNTIYF
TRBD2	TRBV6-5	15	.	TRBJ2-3	TGTGCCACCCGAGGACTAGCGGGAGGGTTAGATACGCAGTATTTT	CATRGLAGGLDTQYF
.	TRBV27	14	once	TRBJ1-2	TGTGCCAGCAGTTTATACGGAGGAAACTATGGCTACACCTTC	CASSLYGGNYGYTF
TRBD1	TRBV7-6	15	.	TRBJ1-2	TGTGCCAGCAGCTTAGCGACAGGGGTGTTGGGTGGCTACACCTTC	CASSLATGVLGGYTF
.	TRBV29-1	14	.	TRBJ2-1	TGCAGCGTTGACCCCAGGGCTTCGATTAATGAGCAGTTCTTC	CSVDPRASINEQFF
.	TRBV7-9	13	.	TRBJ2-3	TGTGCCAATATAGCGGTTCGGGCAGATACGCAGTATTTT	CANIAVRADTQYF
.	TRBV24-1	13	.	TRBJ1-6	TGTGCCACCAGTGCCAGGGATAATTCACCCCTCCACTTT	CATSARDNSPLHF
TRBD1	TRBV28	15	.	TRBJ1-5	TGTGCCAGCAGACCCGGGACAGGGAGCAATCAGCCCCAGCATTTT	CASRPGTGSNQPQHF
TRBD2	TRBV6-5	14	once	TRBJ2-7	TGTGCCAGCAGTCCCTGGACTAGCCATGGAGGGCAGTACTTC	CASSPWTSHGGQYF
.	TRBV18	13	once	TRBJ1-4	TGTGCCAGCCGGACATTCCTTGATGAAAAACTGTTTTTT	CASRTFLDEKLFF
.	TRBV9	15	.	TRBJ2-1	TGTGCCAGCAGCGTAGCTCCAGGTGATTACAATGAGCAGTTCTTC	CASSVAPGDYNEQFF
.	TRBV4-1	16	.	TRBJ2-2	TGCGCCAGCAGCCCAGAAATGCGGGGGAACACCGGGGAGCTGTTTTTT	CASSPEMRGNTGELFF
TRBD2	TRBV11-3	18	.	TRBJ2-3	TGTGCCAGCAGCTTAGATCCCAGACTAGCGGGAGGGGTAGATACGCAGTATTTT	CASSLDPRLAGGVDTQYF
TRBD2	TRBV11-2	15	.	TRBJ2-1	TGTGCCAGCAGCCATCTAGCGGGAGGGCCCACTGAGCAGTTCTTC	CASSHLAGGPTEQFF
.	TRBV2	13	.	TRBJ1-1	TGTGCCAGCAGTGGGAGGGGGAACACTGAAGCTTTCTTT	CASSGRGNTEAFF
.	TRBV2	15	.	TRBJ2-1	TGTGCCAGCAGTGAAGTGGCGGGGGACACCAATGAGCAGTTCTTC	CASSEVAGDTNEQFF
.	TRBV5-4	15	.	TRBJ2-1	TGTGCCAGCAGCTTGCCTTCAGCGATCTACAATGAGCAGTTCTTC	CASSLPSAIYNEQFF
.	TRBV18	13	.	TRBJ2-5	TGTGCCAGCTCACCACAGCGGCAAGAGACCCAGTACTTC	CASSPQRQETQYF
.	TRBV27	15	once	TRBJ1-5	TGTGCCAGCAAAGGGCTAACGGGGGGTGATCAGCCCCAGCATTTT	CASKGLTGGDQPQHF
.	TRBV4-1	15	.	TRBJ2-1	TGCGCCAGCAGCCTCAGTAGTGGGACGCGGGGTGAGCAGTTCTTC	CASSLSSGTRGEQFF
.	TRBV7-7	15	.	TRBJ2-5	TGTGCCAGCAGCTTAGCGGGCACAGCCCAAGAGACCCAGTACTTC	CASSLAGTAQETQYF
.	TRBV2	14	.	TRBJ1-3	TGTGCCAGCAGCGCGCAGCGCTCTGGAAACACCATATATTTT	CASSAQRSGNTIYF
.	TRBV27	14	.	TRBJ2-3	TGTGCCAGCAGTTTAGGCAGGGAAGGGGATACGCAGTATTTT	CASSLGREGDTQYF
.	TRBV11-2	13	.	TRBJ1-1	TGTGCCAGCAGCTTAGGCGGATCCCAAGAAGCTTTCTTT	CASSLGGSQEAFF
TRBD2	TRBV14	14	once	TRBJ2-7	TGTGCCAGCAGTCCCGGGCGGGGGATCTACGAGCAGTACTTC	CASSPGRGIYEQYF
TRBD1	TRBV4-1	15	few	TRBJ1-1	TGCGCCAGCAGCCAAAGGACAGGGGTTTGGGCTGAAGCTTTCTTT	CASSQRTGVWAEAFF
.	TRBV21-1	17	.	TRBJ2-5	TGTGCCAGCAGCAAACCCCCGGGACAGGGAATTCAAGAGACCCAGTACTTC	CASSKPPGQGIQETQYF
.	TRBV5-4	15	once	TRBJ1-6	TGTGCCAGCAGCTTGGTGCAGGGTACGGGTTCACCCCTCCACTTT	CASSLVQGTGSPLHF
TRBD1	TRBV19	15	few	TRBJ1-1	TGTGCCAGTAGTATACAGGGACAGATGAACACTGAAGCTTTCTTT	CASSIQGQMNTEAFF
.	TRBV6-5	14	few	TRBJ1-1	TGTGCCAGCAGCCCAACAGGGATGGGCACTGAAGCTTTCTTT	CASSPTGMGTEAFF
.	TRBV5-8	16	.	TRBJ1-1	TGTGCCAGCAGCCGGGACTTCGGAAGTGAAAACACTGAAGCTTTCTTT	CASSRDFGSENTEAFF
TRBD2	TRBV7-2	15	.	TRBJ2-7	TGTGCCAGCAGCTTTGAGACTAGCGGCTCCTACGAGCAGTACTTC	CASSFETSGSYEQYF